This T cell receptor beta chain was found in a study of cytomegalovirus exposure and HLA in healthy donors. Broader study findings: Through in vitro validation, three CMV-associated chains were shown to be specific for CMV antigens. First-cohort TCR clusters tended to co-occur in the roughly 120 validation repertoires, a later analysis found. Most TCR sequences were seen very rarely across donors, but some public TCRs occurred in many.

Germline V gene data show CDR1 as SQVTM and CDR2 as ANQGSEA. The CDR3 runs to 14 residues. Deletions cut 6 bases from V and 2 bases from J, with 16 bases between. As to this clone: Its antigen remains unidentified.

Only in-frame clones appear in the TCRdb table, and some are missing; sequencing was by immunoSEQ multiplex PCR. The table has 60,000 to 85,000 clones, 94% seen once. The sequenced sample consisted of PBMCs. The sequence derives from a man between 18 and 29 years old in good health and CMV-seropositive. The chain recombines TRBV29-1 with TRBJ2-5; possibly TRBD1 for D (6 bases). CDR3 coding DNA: TGCAGCGTGCTAATCGGGACAAATCAAGAGACCCAGTACTTC. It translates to CSVLIGTNQETQYF.